This T cell receptor (beta chain) was sequenced for a study of shared clonotypes between healthy human individuals. Overall study results and limits: Generation probability values for non-shared clonotypes were lower than those for clonotypes shared by all four donors.

Of note for this clone: Its antigen is unknown.

Here immunoSEQ multiplex PCR was the method, and the copy in TCRdb shows in-frame clones only, minus some. The sample records some 550,000 clones, more than 95% being singletons. CD4+ cells were split into CD45RA+ naive and CD45RA-negative memory subsets. V was cut by 0 bases and J by 3 bases, with 9 bases left in between. CDR3 length: 14 residues. CDR1 is KGHSH and CDR2 is LQKENI in the germline V gene. This sequence was found in a woman in her thirties in good health. The V and J genes are TRBV18 and TRBJ2-7, with D maybe TRBD2 (6 bases). Sequenced: naive CD4+ T cells sorted from blood. As to subset: CD45RA+ positively selected. The CDR3 here is CASSPPGTHYEQYF. The CDR3 nucleotides are TGTGCCAGCTCACCACCAGGGACTCACTACGAGCAGTACTTC.